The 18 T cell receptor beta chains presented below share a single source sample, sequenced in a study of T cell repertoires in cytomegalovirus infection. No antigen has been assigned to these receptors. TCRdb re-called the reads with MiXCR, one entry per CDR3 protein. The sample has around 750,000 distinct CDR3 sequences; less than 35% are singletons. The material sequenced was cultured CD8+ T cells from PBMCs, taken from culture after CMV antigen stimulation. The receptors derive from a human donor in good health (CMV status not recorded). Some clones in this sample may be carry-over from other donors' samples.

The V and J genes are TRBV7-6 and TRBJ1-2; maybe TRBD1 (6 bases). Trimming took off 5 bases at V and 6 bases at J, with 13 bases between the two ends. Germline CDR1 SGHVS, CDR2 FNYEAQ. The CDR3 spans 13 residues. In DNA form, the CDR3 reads TGTGCCAGCAGCGGGGGGGCTCGGAATGGCTACACCTTC. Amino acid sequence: CASSGGARNGYTF. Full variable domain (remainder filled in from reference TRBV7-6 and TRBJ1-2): GAGVSQSPRYKVTKRGQDVALRCDPISGHVSLYWYRQALGQGPEFLTYFNYEAQQDKSGLPNDRFSAERPEGSISTLTIQRTEQRDSAMYRCASSGGARNGYTFGSGTRLTVV.

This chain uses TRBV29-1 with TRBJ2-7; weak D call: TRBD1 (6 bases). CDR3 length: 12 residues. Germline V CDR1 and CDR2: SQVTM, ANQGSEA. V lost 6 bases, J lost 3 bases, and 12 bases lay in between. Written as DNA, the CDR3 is TGCAGCGTGATACAGGGTGGCTACGAGCAGTACTTC. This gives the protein CSVIQGGYEQYF.

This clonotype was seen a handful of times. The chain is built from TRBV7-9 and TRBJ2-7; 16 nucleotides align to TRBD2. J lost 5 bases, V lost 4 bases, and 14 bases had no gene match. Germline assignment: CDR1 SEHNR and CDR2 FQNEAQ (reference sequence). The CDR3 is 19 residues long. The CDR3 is CASSSTSSGTSGGANEQYF. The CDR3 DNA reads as TGTGCCAGCAGCTCAACCTCCTCCGGGACTAGCGGGGGGGCCAACGAGCAGTACTTC.

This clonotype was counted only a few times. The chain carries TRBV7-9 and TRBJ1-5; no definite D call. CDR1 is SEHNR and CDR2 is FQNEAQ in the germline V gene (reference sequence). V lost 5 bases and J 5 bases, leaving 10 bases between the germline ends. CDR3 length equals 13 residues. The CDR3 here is CASSLDLYQPQHF. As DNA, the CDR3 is TGTGCCAGCAGCCTCGACCTCTATCAGCCCCAGCATTTT.

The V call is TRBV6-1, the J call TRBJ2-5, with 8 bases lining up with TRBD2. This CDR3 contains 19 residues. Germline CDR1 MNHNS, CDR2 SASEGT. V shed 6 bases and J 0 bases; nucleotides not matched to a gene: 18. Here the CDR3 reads CASSLAGGRGAPYQETQYF. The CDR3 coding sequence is TGTGCCAGCAGCTTGGCCGGGGGGCGGGGGGCCCCGTACCAAGAGACCCAGTACTTC.

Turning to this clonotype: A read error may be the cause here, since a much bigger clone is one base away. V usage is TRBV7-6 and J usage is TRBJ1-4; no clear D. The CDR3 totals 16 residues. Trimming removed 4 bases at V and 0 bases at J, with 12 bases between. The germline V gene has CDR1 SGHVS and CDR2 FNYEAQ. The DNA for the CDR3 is TGTGCCAGCAGCTCCTGGAGACAAGCAACTAATGAAAAACTGTTTTTT. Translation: CASSSWRQATNEKLFF.

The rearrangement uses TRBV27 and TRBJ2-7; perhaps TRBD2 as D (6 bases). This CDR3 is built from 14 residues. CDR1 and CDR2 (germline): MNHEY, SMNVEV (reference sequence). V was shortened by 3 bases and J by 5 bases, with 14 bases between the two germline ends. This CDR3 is CASSFFQGGDEQYF. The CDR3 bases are TGTGCCAGCAGTTTCTTCCAGGGAGGAGACGAGCAGTACTTC.

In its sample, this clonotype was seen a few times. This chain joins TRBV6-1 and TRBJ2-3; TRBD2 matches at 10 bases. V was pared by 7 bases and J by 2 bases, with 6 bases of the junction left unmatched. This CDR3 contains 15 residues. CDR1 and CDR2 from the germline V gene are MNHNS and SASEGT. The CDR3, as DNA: TGTGCCAGCACCTGGACTAGCGGATACACAGATACGCAGTATTTT. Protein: CASTWTSGYTDTQYF.

The CDR3 nucleotides read TGTGCCAGCAGTGAAGCGTGGCAGTACTTC. Translating gives CASSEAWQYF. The chain links TRBV6-1 to TRBJ2-5; D is undetermined. V was pared by 0 bases and J by 11 bases, with 4 bases between. The CDR3 is made up of 10 amino acids. CDR1 and CDR2 (germline): MNHNS, SASEGT.

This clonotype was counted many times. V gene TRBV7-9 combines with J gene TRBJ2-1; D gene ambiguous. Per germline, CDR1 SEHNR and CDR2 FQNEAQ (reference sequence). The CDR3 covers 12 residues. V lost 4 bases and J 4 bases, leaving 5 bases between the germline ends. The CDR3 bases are TGTGCCAGCAGCTCCGCGTACAATGAGCAGTTCTTC. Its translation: CASSSAYNEQFF.

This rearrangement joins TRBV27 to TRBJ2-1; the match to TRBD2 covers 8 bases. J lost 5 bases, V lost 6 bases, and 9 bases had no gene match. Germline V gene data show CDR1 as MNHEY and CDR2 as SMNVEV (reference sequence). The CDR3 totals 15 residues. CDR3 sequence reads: CASSGGDFPHNEQFF. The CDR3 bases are TGTGCCAGCAGCGGGGGGGACTTCCCCCACAATGAGCAGTTCTTC.

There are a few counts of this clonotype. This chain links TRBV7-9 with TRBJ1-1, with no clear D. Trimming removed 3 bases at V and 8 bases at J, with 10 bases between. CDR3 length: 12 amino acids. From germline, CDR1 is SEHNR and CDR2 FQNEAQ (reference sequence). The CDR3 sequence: CASSFPGEEAFF. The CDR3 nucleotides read TGTGCCAGCAGCTTTCCCGGGGAGGAAGCTTTCTTT.

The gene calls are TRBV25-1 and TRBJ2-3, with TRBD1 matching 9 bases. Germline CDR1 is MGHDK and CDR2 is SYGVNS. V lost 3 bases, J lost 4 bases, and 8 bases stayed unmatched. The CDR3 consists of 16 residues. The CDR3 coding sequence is TGTGCCAGCAGTGATCCAGACAGGGGGAGGGCAGATACGCAGTATTTT. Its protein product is CASSDPDRGRADTQYF. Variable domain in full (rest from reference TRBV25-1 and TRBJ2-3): EADIYQTPRYLVIGTGKKITLECSQTMGHDKMYWYQQDPGMELHLIHYSYGVNSTEKGDLSSESTVSRIRTEHFPLTLESARPSHTSQYLCASSDPDRGRADTQYFGPGTRLTVL.

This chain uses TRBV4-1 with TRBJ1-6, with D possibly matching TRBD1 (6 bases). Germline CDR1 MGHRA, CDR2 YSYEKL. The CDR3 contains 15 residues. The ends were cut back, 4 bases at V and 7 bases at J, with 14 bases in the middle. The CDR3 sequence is CASSRQPQGNSPLHF. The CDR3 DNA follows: TGCGCCAGCAGCCGCCAGCCACAGGGCAATTCACCCCTCCACTTT.

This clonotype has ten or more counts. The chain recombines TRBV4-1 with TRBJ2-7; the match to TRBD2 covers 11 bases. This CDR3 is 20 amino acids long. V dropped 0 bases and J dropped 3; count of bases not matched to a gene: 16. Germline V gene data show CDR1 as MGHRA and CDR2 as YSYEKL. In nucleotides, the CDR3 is TGCGCCAGCAGCCAAGAAGATTCGCTAGCGGGGGGTTATGCCGGCTACGAGCAGTACTTC. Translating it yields CASSQEDSLAGGYAGYEQYF.

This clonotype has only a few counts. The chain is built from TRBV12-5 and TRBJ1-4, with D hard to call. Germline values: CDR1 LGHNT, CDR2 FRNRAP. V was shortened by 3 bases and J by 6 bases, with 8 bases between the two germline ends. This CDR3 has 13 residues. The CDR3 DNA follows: TGTGCTAGTGGTTTTGGACTGGATGAAAAACTGTTTTTT. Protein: CASGFGLDEKLFF.

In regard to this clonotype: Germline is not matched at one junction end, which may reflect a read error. Here the CDR3 reads CASSLQGARGYSF. The CDR3 DNA sequence: TGCGCCAGCAGCTTACAGGGGGCGAGAGGCTACTCCTTC. V gene TRBV5-1 combines with J gene TRBJ1-2; 9 bases match TRBD1. The germline V gene encodes CDR1 SGHRS and CDR2 YFSETQ. The CDR3 contains 13 residues.

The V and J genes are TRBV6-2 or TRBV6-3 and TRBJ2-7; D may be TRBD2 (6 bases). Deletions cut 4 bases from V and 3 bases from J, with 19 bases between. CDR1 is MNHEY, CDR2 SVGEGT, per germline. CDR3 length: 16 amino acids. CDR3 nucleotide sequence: TGTGCCAGCAGTTCCGGTTCAGGGAGGTCCTACTACGAGCAGTACTTC. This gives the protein CASSSGSGRSYYEQYF.